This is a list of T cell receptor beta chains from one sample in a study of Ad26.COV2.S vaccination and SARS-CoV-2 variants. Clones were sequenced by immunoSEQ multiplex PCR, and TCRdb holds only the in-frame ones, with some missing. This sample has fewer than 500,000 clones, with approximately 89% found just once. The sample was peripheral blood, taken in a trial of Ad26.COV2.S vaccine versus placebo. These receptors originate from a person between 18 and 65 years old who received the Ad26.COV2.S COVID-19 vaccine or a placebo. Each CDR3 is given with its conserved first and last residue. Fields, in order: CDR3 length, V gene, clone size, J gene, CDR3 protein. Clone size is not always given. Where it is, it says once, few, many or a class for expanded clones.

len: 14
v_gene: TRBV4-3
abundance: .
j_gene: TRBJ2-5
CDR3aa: CASSQVQGEGTQYF

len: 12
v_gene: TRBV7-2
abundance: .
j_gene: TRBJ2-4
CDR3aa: CASSLGRNIQYF

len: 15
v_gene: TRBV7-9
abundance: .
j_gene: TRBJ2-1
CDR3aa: CASSLSSGSWDEQFF

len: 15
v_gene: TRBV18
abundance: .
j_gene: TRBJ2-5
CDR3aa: CASSPWRASQETQYF

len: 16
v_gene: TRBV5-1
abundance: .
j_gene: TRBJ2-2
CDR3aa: CASSLSRGSNTGELFF

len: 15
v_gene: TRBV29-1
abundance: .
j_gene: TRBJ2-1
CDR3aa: CSVARGVSSYNEQFF

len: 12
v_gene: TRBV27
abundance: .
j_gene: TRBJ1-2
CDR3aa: CASRDYRGGYTF

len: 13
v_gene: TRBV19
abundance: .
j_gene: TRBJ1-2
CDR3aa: CASSIPGKVGYTF

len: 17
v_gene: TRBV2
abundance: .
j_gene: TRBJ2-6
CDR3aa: CASSDPQLPSGANVLTF

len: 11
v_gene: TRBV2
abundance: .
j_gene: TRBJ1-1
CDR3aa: CASVLEVRAFF

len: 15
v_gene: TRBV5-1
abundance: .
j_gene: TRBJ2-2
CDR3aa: CASSLFAGNTGELFF

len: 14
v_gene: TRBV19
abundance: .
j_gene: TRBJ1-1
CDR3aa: CASSIPRMNTEAFF

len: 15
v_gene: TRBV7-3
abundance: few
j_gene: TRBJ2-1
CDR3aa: CASSRDRNSYNEQFF

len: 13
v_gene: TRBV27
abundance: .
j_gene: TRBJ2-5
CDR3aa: CASSQSNWETQYF

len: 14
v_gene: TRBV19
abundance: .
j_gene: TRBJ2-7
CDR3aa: CASSSQISSYEQYF

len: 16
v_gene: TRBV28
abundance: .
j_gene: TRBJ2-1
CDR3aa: CASSLNLGLAGIEQFF

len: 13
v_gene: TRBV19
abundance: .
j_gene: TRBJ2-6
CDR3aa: CASSLGWANVLTF

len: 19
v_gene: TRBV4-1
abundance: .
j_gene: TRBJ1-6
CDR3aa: CASSPRDPRAPLQGSPLHF

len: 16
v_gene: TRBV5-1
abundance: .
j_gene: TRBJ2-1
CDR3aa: CASSPPMTSGGNEQFF

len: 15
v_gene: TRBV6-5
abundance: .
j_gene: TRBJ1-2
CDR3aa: CASRELAGANYGYTF

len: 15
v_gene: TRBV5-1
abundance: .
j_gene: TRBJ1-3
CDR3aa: CASSPLQSSGNTIYF

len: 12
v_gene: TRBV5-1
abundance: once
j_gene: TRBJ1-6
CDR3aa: CASSLGESPLHF

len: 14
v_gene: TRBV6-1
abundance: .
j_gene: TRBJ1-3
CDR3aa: CASSEGEHGNTIYF

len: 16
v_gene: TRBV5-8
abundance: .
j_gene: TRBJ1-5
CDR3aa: CASSPRTTTFNQPQHF

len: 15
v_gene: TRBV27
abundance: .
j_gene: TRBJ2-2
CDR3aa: CASSSIQGNTGELFF

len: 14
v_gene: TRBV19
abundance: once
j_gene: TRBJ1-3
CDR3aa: CASAVNLWENTIYF

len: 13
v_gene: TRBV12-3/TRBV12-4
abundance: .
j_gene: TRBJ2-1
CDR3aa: CASSLSLNNEQFF

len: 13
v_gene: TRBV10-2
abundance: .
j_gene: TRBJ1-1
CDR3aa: CASRGTGQTEAFF

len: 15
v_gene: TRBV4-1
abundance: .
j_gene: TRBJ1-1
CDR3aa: CASSQRRSEDTEAFF

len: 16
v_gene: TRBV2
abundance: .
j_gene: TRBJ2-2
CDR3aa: CASSEAGTVDTGELFF

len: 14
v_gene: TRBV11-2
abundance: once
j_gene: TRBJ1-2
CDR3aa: CASSLGPDRSGYTF

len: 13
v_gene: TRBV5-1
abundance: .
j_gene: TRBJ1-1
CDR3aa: CASRAAGNTEAFF

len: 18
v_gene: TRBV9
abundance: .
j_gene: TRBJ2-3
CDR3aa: CASSVGTSGRPYTDTQYF